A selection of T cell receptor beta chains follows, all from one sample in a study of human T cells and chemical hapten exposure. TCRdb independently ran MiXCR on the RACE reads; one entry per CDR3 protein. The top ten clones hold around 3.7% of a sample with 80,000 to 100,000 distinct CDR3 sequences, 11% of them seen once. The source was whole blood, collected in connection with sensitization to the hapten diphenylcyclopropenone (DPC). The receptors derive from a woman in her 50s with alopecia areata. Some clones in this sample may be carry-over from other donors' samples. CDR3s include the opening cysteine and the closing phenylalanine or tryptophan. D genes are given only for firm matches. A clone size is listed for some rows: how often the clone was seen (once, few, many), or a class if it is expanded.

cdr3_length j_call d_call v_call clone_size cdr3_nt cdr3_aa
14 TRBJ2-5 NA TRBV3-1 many TGTGCCAGCAGCCAAGTTCCACAGAAAGAGACCCAGTACTTC CASSQVPQKETQYF
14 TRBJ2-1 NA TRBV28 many TGTGCCAGCAGGCCGCCCGACCTTTACAATGAGCAGTTCTTC CASRPPDLYNEQFF
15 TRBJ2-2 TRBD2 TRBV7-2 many TGTGCCAGCAGCTGGGGGAGGGGACCCGTCGGGGAGCTGTTTTTT CASSWGRGPVGELFF
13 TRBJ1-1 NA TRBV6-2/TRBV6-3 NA TGTGCCAGCAGACCAGGACAGCGCTTCGAAGCTTTCTTT CASRPGQRFEAFF
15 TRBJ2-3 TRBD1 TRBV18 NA TGTGCCAGCTCTCGCGACAGGGGGAGCACAGATACGCAGTATTTT CASSRDRGSTDTQYF
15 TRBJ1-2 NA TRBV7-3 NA TGTGCCAGCAGCTTAACCGGGGCCTCTAACTATGGCTACACCTTC CASSLTGASNYGYTF
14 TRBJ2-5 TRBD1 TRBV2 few TGTGCCAGCAGTGACAGGGGGTTGGGAGAGACCCAGTACTTC CASSDRGLGETQYF
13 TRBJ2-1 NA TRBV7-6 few TGTGCCAGCAGCCCGGGGACTTCGAATGAGCAGCTCTTC CASSPGTSNEQLF
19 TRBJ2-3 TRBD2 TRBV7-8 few TGTGCCAGCAGCTTCCCGGGCCCGGCTAGCGGGGTCCCCACAGATACGCAGTATTTT CASSFPGPASGVPTDTQYF
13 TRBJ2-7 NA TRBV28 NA TGTGCCAGCAGTTTACCCCCGGGCTACGAGCAGTACTTC CASSLPPGYEQYF
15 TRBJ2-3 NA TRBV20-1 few TGCAGTGCTAGAGGCGGCATCCTCGGCACAGATACGCAGTATTTT CSARGGILGTDTQYF
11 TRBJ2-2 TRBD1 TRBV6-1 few TGTGCCAGCAGTTACAGGGGGCGACTGTTTTTT CASSYRGRLFF
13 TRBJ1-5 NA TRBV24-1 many TGTGCCACCAGCGCTCACGGGCTCCAGCCCCAGCATTTT CATSAHGLQPQHF
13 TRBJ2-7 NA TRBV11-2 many TGTGCCAGCAGCAATCGACCGACCTACGAGCAGTACTTC CASSNRPTYEQYF
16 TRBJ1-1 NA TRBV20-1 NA TGCAGTGCTAGAGGGCCGGGCGTAGGGCTGAACACTGAAGCTTTCTTT CSARGPGVGLNTEAFF
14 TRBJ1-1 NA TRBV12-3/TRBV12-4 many TGTGCCAGCAGTGCTACCGAAGCGGCGGGGAAAGCTTTCTTT CASSATEAAGKAFF
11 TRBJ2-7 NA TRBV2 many TGTGCCAGCAGTGCCCGATACGAGCAGTACTTC CASSARYEQYF
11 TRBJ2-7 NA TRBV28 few TGTGCCAGCAGTTCTATCTACGAGCAGTACTTC CASSSIYEQYF
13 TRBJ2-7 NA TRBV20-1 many TGCAGTGCTAGGGCACAGGGAAGCCACGAGCAGTACTTC CSARAQGSHEQYF
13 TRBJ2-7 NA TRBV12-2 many TGTGCAAAATCGACCCCATTCAGGAACGAGCAGTACTTC CAKSTPFRNEQYF
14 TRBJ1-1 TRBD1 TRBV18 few TGTGCCAGTTTCACCGGGACAGGGGTCACTGAAGCTTTCTTT CASFTGTGVTEAFF
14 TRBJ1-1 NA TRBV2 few TGTGCCAGCAGTGTAGGTCCGGCCCCCACTGAAGCTTTCTTT CASSVGPAPTEAFF
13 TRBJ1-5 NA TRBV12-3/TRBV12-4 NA TGTGCCAGCAGTCCGCACGTACCCCCGCCCCAGCATTTT CASSPHVPPPQHF
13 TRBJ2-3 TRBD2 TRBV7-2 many TGTGCCAGCAGCTCCCTAGCGGGAGGCACGCAGTATTTT CASSSLAGGTQYF
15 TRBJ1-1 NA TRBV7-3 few TGTGCCAGCAGCCCCGGAGGAGGGGTGAACACTGAAGCTTTCTTT CASSPGGGVNTEAFF
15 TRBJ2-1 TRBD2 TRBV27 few TGTGCCAGCAGGGGGCTAGGACTAGCATCTAATGAGCAGTTCTTC CASRGLGLASNEQFF
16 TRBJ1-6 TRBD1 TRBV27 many TGTGCCAGCAGTTTATCGCCGGACAGGGTTCGTTCACCCCTCCACTTT CASSLSPDRVRSPLHF
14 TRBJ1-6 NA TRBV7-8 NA TGTGCCAGCAGCTCGACAACGGTGCTTTCACCCCTCCATTTT CASSSTTVLSPLHF
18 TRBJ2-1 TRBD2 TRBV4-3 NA TGCGCCACTTCACTAAGAGATCCCCTAGCGGGAGGGTACAATGAGCAGTTCTTC CATSLRDPLAGGYNEQFF
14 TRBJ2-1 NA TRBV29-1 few TGCAGCGTTAAGGGCGGAGCCCCCTACAATGAGCAGTTCTTC CSVKGGAPYNEQFF
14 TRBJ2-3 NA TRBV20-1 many TGCAGTGCTAGACAGGGGATCGGCACAGATACGCAGTATTTT CSARQGIGTDTQYF
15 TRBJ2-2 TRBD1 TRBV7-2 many TGTGCCAGCAGCTCTTGGACAGGGGGGACCGGGGAGCTGTTTTTT CASSSWTGGTGELFF
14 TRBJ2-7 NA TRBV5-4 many TGTGCCAGCAGCTTGGGAGGAGCCCCTTGGGAGCAGTACTTC CASSLGGAPWEQYF
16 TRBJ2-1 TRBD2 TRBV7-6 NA TGTGCCAGCAGCTTAGTTTCTAGCGGAACCTACAATGAGCAGTTCTTC CASSLVSSGTYNEQFF
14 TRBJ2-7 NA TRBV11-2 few TGTGCCAGCAGCCCCCTCCGGGGTTCCCACGAGCAGTACTTC CASSPLRGSHEQYF
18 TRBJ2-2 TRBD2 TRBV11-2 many TGTGCCAGCAGCTTAGCCCCAATCGGGGGGACTTCGACCGGGGAGCTGTTTTTT CASSLAPIGGTSTGELFF
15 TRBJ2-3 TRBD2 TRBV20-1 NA TGCAGTGCTAGCCCACTAGCGGGAGTAACAGATACGCAGTATTTT CSASPLAGVTDTQYF
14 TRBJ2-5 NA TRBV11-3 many TGTGCCAGCAGCCCGGGACAACCTCAAGAGACCCAGTACTTC CASSPGQPQETQYF
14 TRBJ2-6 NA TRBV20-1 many TGCAGTGCTAGATCCAGGGCCGGGGCCAACGTCCTGACTTTC CSARSRAGANVLTF
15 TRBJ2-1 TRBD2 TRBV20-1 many TGCAGTGCCACCAGGGCAAGCGGGAGAGGCAATGAGCAGTTCTTC CSATRASGRGNEQFF
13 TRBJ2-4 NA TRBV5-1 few TGCGCCAGCAGCTTGGGAGGGAAAAACATTCAGTACTTC CASSLGGKNIQYF
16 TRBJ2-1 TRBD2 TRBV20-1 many TGCAGTGCTAGAGTGAAGACTAGCGGGATATGGAATGAGCAGTTCTTC CSARVKTSGIWNEQFF
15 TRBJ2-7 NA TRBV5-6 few TGTGCCAGCAGCTTGGGTAGCGAAAGCTCCTACGAGCAGTACTTC CASSLGSESSYEQYF
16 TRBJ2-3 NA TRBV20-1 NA TGCAGTGCTAGAGACCCCGCCCGACAAGTGGCAGATACGCAGTATTTT CSARDPARQVADTQYF
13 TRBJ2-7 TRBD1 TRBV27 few TGTGCCAGCAGTTCGACAGGGAACTACGAGCAGTACTTC CASSSTGNYEQYF
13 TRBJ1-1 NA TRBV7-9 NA TGTGCCAGCAGTATACTCGGGAACACTGAAGCTTTCTTT CASSILGNTEAFF
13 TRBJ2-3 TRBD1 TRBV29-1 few TGCAGCGTCCAGAGACAGGGTCAAGATACGCAGTATTTT CSVQRQGQDTQYF
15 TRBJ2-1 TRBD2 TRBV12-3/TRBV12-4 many TGTGCCAGCAGCCCCGGGACTAGCTTCTACAATGAGCAGTTCTTC CASSPGTSFYNEQFF